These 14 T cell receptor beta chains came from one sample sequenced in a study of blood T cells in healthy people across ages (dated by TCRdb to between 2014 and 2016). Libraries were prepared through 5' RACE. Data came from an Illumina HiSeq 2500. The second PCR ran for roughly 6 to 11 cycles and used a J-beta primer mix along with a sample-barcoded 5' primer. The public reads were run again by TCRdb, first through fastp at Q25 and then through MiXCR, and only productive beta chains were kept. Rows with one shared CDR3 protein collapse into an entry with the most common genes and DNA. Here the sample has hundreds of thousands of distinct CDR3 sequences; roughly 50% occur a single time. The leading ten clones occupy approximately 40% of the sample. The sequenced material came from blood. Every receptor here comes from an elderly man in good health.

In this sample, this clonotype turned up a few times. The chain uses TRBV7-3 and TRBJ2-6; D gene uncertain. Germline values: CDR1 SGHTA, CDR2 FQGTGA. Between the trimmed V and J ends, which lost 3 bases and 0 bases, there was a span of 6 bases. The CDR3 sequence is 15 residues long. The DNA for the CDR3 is TGTGCCAGCAGCTTTGTAGCCTCTGGGGCCAACGTCCTGACTTTC. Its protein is CASSFVASGANVLTF.

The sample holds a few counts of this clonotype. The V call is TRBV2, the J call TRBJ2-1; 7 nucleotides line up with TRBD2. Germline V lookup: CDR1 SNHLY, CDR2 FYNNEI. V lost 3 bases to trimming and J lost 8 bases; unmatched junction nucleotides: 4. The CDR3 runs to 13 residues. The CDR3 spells CASSDSREDEQFF. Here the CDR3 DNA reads TGTGCCAGCAGTGATTCCCGGGAGGATGAGCAGTTCTTC.

DNA of the CDR3: TGTGCCAGCTCAGGGGGGACAGAAAGGACTGAAGCTTTCTTT. Its protein product is CASSGGTERTEAFF. This chain uses TRBV18 with TRBJ1-1, with 7 bases that match TRBD1. The CDR3 has 14 residues. Germline CDR1 reads KGHSH; CDR2 reads LQKENI. J lost 5 bases, V lost 5 bases, and 8 bases had no gene match.

The CDR3 region has the DNA TGTGCCATCGGGACAGGGGGCTACGAGCAGTACTTC. The encoded protein is CAIGTGGYEQYF. The chain links TRBV28 to TRBJ2-7; the match to TRBD1 covers 11 bases. The CDR3 covers 12 residues. CDR1 MDHEN and CDR2 SYDVKM come from the germline V gene. Unmatched junction bases numbered 2, after V lost 10 bases and J lost 3 bases. The variable domain in full, with the rest retrieved from reference TRBV28 and TRBJ2-7, is DVKVTQSSRYLVKRTGEKVFLECVQDMDHENMFWYRQDPGLGLRLIYFSYDVKMKEKGDIPEGYSVSREKKERFSLILESASTNQTSMYLCAIGTGGYEQYFGPGTRLTVT.

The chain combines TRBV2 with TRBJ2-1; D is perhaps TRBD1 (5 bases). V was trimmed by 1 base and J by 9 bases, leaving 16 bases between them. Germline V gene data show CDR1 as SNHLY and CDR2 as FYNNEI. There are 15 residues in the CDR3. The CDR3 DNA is TGTGCCAGCAGTGAAGAGGGGCAGGGCTTAGCTGAGCAGTTCTTC. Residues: CASSEEGQGLAEQFF.

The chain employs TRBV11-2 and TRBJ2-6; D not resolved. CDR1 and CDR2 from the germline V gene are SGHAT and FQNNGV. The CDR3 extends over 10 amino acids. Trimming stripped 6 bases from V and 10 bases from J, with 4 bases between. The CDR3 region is CASSLNVLTF. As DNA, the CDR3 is TGTGCCAGCAGTCTGAACGTCCTGACTTTC.

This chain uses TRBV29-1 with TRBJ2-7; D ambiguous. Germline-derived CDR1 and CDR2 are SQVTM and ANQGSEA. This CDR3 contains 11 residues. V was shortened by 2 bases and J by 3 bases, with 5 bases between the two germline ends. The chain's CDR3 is CSVEIGYEQYF. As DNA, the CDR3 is TGCAGCGTTGAAATCGGCTACGAGCAGTACTTC.

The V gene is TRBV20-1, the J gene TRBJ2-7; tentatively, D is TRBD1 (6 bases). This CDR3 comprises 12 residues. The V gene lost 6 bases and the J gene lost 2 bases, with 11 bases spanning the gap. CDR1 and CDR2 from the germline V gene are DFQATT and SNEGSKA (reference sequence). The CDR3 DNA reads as TGCAGTGCCGGACAGCCTCCCTACGAGCAGTACTTC. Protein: CSAGQPPYEQYF.

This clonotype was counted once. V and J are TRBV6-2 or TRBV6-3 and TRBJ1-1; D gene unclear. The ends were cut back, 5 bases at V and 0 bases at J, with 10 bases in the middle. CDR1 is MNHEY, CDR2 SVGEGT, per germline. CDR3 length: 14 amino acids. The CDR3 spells CASSPLSVNTEAFF. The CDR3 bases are TGTGCCAGCAGTCCCCTCTCGGTGAACACTGAAGCTTTCTTT.

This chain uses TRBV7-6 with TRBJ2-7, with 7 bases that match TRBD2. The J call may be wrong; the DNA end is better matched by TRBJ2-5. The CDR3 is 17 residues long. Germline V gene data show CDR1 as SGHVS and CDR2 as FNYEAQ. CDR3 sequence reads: CASSPAVAGERGETQYF. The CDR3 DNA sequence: TGTGCCAGCAGCCCCGCTGTGGCGGGAGAAAGAGGAGAGACCCAGTACTTC.

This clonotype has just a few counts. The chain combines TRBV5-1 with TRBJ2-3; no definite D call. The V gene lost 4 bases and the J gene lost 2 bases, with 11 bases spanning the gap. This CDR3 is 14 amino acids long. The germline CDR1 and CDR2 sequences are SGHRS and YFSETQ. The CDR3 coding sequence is TGCGCCAGCAGCCCTCTAGGGAACACAGATACGCAGTATTTT. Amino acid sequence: CASSPLGNTDTQYF.

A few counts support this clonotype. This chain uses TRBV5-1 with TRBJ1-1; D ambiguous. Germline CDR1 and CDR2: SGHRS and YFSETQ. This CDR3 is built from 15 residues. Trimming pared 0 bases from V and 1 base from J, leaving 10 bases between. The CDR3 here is CASSLAPEANTEAFF. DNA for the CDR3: TGCGCCAGCAGCTTGGCCCCGGAGGCGAACACTGAAGCTTTCTTT.

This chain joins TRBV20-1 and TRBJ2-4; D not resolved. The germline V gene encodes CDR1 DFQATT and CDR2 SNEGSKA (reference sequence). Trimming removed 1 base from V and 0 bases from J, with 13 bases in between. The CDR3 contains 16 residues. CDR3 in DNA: TGCAGTGCTAGAGTGTCCGGCAATTTAGCCAAAAACATTCAGTACTTC. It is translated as CSARVSGNLAKNIQYF.

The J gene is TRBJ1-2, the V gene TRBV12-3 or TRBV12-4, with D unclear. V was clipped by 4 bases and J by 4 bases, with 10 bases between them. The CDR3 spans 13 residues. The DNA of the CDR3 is TGTGCCAGCAGTTCCACTTTACCCTATGGCTACACCTTC. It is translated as CASSSTLPYGYTF.